Shown below are 21 T cell receptor beta chains from a single sample sequenced in a study of blood T cell repertoires in COVID-19. This table comes from immunoSEQ multiplex PCR, and its TCRdb copy is limited to in-frame clones, with some not included. Of over 250,000 clones listed, approximately 90% are singletons. Sequencing used peripheral blood. Receptors were obtained from a woman aged 25 to 39 with COVID-19, enrolled during active disease.

The rearrangement links TRBV9 to TRBJ2-6; D perhaps matches TRBD1 (6 bases). Germline CDR1 reads SGDLS; CDR2 reads YYNGEE. The CDR3 contains 17 residues. V lost 4 bases and J 4 bases, leaving 18 bases between the germline ends. CDR3 nucleotides: TGTGCCAGCAGCACATCTCTAACAGGGACAGGGGCCAACGTCCTGACTTTC. This sequence encodes CASSTSLTGTGANVLTF.

This clone appeared a few times. The chain uses TRBV5-1 and TRBJ1-2; D might be TRBD1 (5 bases). Trimming shortened V by 4 bases and J by 1 base, and 8 bases separated the two germline ends. This CDR3 spans 13 amino acids. Germline V gives CDR1 SGHRS, CDR2 YFSETQ. CDR3 coding DNA: TGCGCCAGCAGCGCCGACAGTAACTATGGCTACACCTTC. This sequence encodes CASSADSNYGYTF. Filled out from reference TRBV5-1 and TRBJ1-2, the complete variable domain reads KAGVTQTPRYLIKTRGQQVTLSCSPISGHRSVSWYQQTPGQGLQFLFEYFSETQRNKGNFPGRFSGRQFSNSRSEMNVSTLELGDSALYLCASSADSNYGYTFGSGTRLTVV.

This clone has a handful of counts. The rearrangement joins TRBV11-2 to TRBJ2-1, with D perhaps TRBD2 (6 bases). The CDR3 is 16 residues long. Germline values: CDR1 SGHAT, CDR2 FQNNGV. V lost 3 bases to trimming and J lost 0 bases, with 12 bases between them. DNA of the CDR3: TGTGCCAGCAGCTTTCGACTAGACAGCTCCTACAATGAGCAGTTCTTC. This translates into CASSFRLDSSYNEQFF.

The J gene is TRBJ1-5, the V gene TRBV30, with TRBD1 identical over 9 bases. Per the germline V gene, CDR1 is GTSNPN and CDR2 is SVGIG (reference sequence). V lost 5 bases and J lost 7; bases outside the gene matches: 6. The CDR3 has 13 residues. CDR3 sequence (DNA): TGTGCCTGGCAGACAGGGGGGGAACAGCCCCAGCATTTT. Its protein is CAWQTGGEQPQHF.

This sequence joins TRBV7-8 and TRBJ1-1; D not certain. Germline CDR1 is SGHVS and CDR2 is FQNEAQ. The CDR3 sequence is 13 residues long. V gave up 0 bases and J gave up 5 bases, with 7 bases separating them. In nucleotides, the CDR3 is TGTGCCAGCAGCTTAGCCCACATTACTGAAGCTTTCTTT. Translating it yields CASSLAHITEAFF.

This clone was detected only a few times. CDR3 sequence (DNA): TGCGCCAGCGAATCCCCTCCGGGGGAGCAGTACTTC. Amino acids: CASESPPGEQYF. The chain employs TRBV5-1 and TRBJ2-7, with D possibly matching TRBD2 (5 bases). Trimming removed 7 bases at V and 7 bases at J, with 15 bases between. This CDR3 is built from 12 residues. The germline CDR1 and CDR2 sequences are SGHRS and YFSETQ.

This chain connects TRBV11-2 to TRBJ2-7; 13 bases agree with TRBD2. The CDR3 is 15 residues long. In germline, CDR1 is SGHAT, CDR2 FQNNGV. V was clipped by 7 bases and J by 1 base; unmatched bases: 4. CDR3 nucleotides: TGTGCCAGCAACCCGGGACTAGCGGGATCCTACGAGCAGTACTTC. Protein sequence: CASNPGLAGSYEQYF.

This chain links TRBV9 with TRBJ2-7; 8 positions match TRBD2. The CDR3 contains 16 residues. V lost 3 bases to trimming and J lost 2 bases; unmatched junction nucleotides: 10. Germline values: CDR1 SGDLS, CDR2 YYNGEE. CDR3 sequence: CASSATSGTNPYEQYF. CDR3 nucleotides: TGTGCCAGCAGCGCCACTAGCGGCACAAATCCCTACGAGCAGTACTTC.

The genes are TRBV30 and TRBJ2-2, with TRBD2 identical over 12 bases. The V segment lost 0 bases and the J segment 6 bases; nucleotides outside the gene matches: 11. The CDR3 contains 18 residues. Germline-derived CDR1 and CDR2 are GTSNPN and SVGIG (reference sequence). The CDR3 coding sequence is TGTGCCTGGAGTGTATCCCGGCAGACTAGCGGGAGACCCGGGGAGCTGTTTTTT. Its translation: CAWSVSRQTSGRPGELFF.

The V gene is TRBV6-1, the J gene TRBJ2-7; TRBD2 agrees at 9 bases. J gave up 2 bases and V 2 bases, and 7 bases lay outside the gene matches. The CDR3 sequence is 16 residues long. From germline, CDR1 is MNHNS and CDR2 SASEGT. CDR3 in DNA: TGTGCCAGCAGTGAAATCGGGACTAGCATCCCCTACGAGCAGTACTTC. It specifies CASSEIGTSIPYEQYF.

The chain has TRBV3-1 (or the pseudogene TRBV3-2) and TRBJ2-6; TRBD2 is a possible D gene (6 bases). V lost 0 bases and J lost 4, with 10 bases in between. Germline loops: CDR1 LGHDT, CDR2 YNNKEL (reference sequence). The CDR3 contains 16 residues. The CDR3 nucleotides read TGTGCCAGCAGCCAAGATTTGGGGGGAGGGGCCAACGTCCTGACTTTC. Its translation: CASSQDLGGGANVLTF.

V is TRBV29-1 and J is TRBJ2-1; 11 nucleotides align to TRBD2. CDR3 length: 20 amino acids. Per germline, CDR1 SQVTM and CDR2 ANQGSEA. V lost 0 bases, J lost 3 bases, and 16 bases stayed unmatched. In DNA, the CDR3 is TGCAGCGTTGAAGACCCCGGGACTAGCGGTGCGACCCTTAGCTACAATGAGCAGTTCTTC. Its protein product is CSVEDPGTSGATLSYNEQFF.

DNA for the CDR3: TGTGCCAGCAGTGCGGGAACGAGACACAATGAGCAGTTCTTC. Translation: CASSAGTRHNEQFF. The rearrangement joins TRBV6-4 to TRBJ2-1, with TRBD2 as a possible D gene (5 bases). In germline, CDR1 is MRHNA, CDR2 SNTAGT. V was shortened by 4 bases and J by 5 bases, with 12 bases between the two germline ends. The length of the CDR3 is 14 residues.

The V and J genes are TRBV12-3 or TRBV12-4 and TRBJ1-2; D is unresolved. The CDR3 is made up of 13 amino acids. V lost 6 bases and J lost 4, with 12 bases in between. The DNA of the CDR3 is TGTGCCAGCAGCCCATTCTCGGGCTATGGCTACACCTTC. Translating it yields CASSPFSGYGYTF.

The chain is built from TRBV12-3 or TRBV12-4 and TRBJ1-1, with D possibly matching TRBD1 (5 bases). V lost 3 bases, J lost 11 bases, and 13 bases lay in between. This CDR3 comprises 12 residues. The CDR3 DNA is TGTGCCAGCAGTTTTGGGGGGGTTGAGGCTTTCTTT. This translates into CASSFGGVEAFF.

The rearrangement uses TRBV7-2 and TRBJ2-5, with D possibly TRBD1 on 6 matching bases. CDR1 is SGHTA, CDR2 FQGNSA, per germline. This CDR3 is 13 amino acids long. CDR3 sequence reads: CAGSSIGGETQYF. CDR3 in DNA: TGTGCTGGATCAAGCATAGGGGGTGAGACCCAGTACTTC.

V and J are TRBV6-6 and TRBJ1-5; D remains ambiguous. The CDR3 extends over 14 amino acids. The ends were cut back, 2 bases at V and 10 bases at J, with 15 bases in the middle. CDR1 is MNHNY and CDR2 is SVGAGI in the germline V gene (reference sequence). The chain's CDR3 is CASSYTVPGKPQHF. CDR3 DNA: TGTGCCAGCAGTTACACAGTCCCGGGGAAACCCCAGCATTTT.

The CDR3 nucleotides are TGCGCCAGCAGCCAAGCCCTGCTGGGGACTAGGGAGCAGTACTTC. Translation gives CASSQALLGTREQYF. The V gene is TRBV4-1, the J gene TRBJ2-7, with TRBD2 matching 8 bases. This CDR3 has 15 amino acids. Germline loops: CDR1 MGHRA, CDR2 YSYEKL. The trim removed 1 base at V and 7 bases at J, leaving 9 bases unmatched.

V usage is TRBV27 and J usage is TRBJ2-1; 7 positions match TRBD2. V gave up 3 bases and J gave up 6 bases; unmatched junction bases: 5. This CDR3 comprises 14 residues. In germline, CDR1 is MNHEY, CDR2 SMNVEV (reference sequence). In DNA form, the CDR3 reads TGTGCCAGCAGTTTTCTATCTAGCGGCAATGAGCAGTTCTTC. Translating gives CASSFLSSGNEQFF.

V and J are TRBV30 and TRBJ2-1; 7 nucleotides match TRBD2. The CDR3 consists of 12 residues. CDR1 is GTSNPN, CDR2 SVGIG, per germline (reference sequence). The V and J ends lost 8 bases and 3 bases, in that order; junction bases with no gene match: 4. The chain's CDR3 is CAGGLLYNEQFF. CDR3 sequence (DNA): TGTGCCGGGGGACTACTCTACAATGAGCAGTTCTTC.

The chain uses TRBV9 and TRBJ2-7, with 7 bases identical to TRBD2. V was clipped by 3 bases and J by 7 bases; unmatched bases: 7. CDR1 is SGDLS, CDR2 YYNGEE, per germline. This CDR3 has 13 amino acids. The CDR3 is CASSASGTGEQYF. CDR3 sequence (DNA): TGTGCCAGCAGCGCTAGCGGAACGGGTGAGCAGTACTTC.